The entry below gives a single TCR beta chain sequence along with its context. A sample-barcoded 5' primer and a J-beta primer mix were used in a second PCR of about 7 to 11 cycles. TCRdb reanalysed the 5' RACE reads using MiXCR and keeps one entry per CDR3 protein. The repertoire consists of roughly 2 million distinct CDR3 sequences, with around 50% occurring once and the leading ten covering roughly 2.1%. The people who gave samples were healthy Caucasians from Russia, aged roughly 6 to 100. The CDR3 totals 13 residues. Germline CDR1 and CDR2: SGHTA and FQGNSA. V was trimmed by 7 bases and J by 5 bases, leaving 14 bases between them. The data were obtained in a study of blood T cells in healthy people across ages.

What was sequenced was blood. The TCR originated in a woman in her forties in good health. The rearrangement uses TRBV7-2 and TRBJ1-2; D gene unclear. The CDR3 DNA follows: TGTGCCAGCACCCCTGACACCAGATATGGCTACACCTTC. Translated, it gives CASTPDTRYGYTF. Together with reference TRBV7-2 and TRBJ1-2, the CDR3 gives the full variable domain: GAGVSQSPSNKVTEKGKDVELRCDPISGHTALYWYRQSLGQGLEFLIYFQGNSAPDKSGLPSDRFSAERTGGSVSTLTIQRTQQEDSAVYLCASTPDTRYGYTFGSGTRLTVV.